This note documents a single T cell receptor beta chain sequence. This CDR3 comprises 12 residues. The V end lost 0 bases, the J end lost 4 bases, and 5 bases lay between the germline ends. Germline loops: CDR1 SGDLS, CDR2 YYNGEE. The data were obtained in a study of cytomegalovirus exposure and HLA in healthy donors. Only in-frame clones appear in the TCRdb table, and some are missing; sequencing was by immunoSEQ multiplex PCR. Here the sample spans roughly 300,000 clones, roughly 90% being singletons. Sequenced sample: PBMCs. The source of this sequence is a woman in her late teens or twenties in good health and CMV-seronegative. This rearrangement joins TRBV9 to TRBJ2-7, with unresolved D. This chain's CDR3 is CASSVDGYEQYF. CDR3 in DNA: TGTGCCAGCAGCGTAGACGGGTACGAGCAGTACTTC.